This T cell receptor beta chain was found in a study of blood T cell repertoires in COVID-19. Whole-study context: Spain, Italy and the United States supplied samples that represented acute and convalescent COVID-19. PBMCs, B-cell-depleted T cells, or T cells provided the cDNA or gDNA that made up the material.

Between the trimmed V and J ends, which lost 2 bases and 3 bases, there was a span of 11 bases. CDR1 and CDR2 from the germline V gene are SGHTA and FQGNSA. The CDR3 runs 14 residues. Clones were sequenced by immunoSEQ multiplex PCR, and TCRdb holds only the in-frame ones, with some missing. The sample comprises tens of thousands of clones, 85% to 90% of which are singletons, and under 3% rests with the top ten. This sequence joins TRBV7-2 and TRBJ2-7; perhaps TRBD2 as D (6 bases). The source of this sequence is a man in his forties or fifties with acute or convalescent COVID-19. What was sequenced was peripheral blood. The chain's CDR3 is CASSLSSGDYEQYF. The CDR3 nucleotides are TGTGCCAGCAGCTTAAGTAGCGGAGACTACGAGCAGTACTTC.